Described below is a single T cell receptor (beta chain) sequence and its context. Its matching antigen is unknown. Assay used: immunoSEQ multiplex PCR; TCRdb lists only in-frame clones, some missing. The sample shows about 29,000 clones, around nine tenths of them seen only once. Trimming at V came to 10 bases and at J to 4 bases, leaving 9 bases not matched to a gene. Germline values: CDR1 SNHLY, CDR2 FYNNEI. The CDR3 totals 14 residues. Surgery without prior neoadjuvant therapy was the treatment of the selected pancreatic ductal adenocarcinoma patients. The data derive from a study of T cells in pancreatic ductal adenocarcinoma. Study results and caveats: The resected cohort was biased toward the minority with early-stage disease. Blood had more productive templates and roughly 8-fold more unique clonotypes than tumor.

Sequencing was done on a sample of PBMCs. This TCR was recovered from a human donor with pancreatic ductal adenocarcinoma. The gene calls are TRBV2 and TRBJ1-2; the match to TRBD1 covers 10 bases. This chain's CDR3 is CATPRTGGVYGYTF. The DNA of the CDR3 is TGTGCCACTCCCCGGACAGGGGGGGTCTATGGCTACACCTTC. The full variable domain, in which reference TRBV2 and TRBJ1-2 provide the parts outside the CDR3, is EPEVTQTPSHQVTQMGQEVILRCVPISNHLYFYWYRQILGQKVEFLVSFYNNEISEKSEIFDDQFSVERPDGSNFTLKIRSTKLEDSAMYFCATPRTGGVYGYTFGSGTRLTVV.